This T cell receptor (beta chain) appears in the sequencing data of a study of T cell repertoires in cytomegalovirus infection. MiXCR, run by TCRdb on the reads, gives a single entry per CDR3 protein. The sample shows about 190,000 distinct CDR3 sequences, 28% of them seen only once. Concerning this clonotype itself: Its cognate antigen is unknown.

The CDR3 is made up of 16 amino acids. V gave up 0 bases and J gave up 5 bases, with 13 bases separating them. Per germline, CDR1 LNHNV and CDR2 YYDKDF (reference sequence). General study results and limits: CMV-specific HLA-C-restricted TCR beta clonotypes dominated the ex vivo response.

The TCR sequence derives from a human donor in good health (CMV status not recorded). Some clones in this sample may be carry-over from other donors' samples. The source material was PBMCs. The J gene is TRBJ1-4, the V gene TRBV15, with D uncertain. CDR3 region: CATSRDPTGPNEKLFF. The CDR3 DNA reads TGTGCCACCAGCAGAGATCCGACGGGCCCCAATGAAAAACTGTTTTTT.